The source of this T cell receptor (beta chain) is a study of CD8+CD57+ T cells in acquired aplastic anemia. On the study more broadly: DNA recovered from sorted CD4+ and CD8+ cells had a mean of approximately 3.4 ug.

This clonotype was seen only a few times. The germline gives CDR1 KGHSH, CDR2 LQKENI. This CDR3 has 12 amino acids. V lost 2 bases, J lost 6 bases, and 8 bases lay in between. TCR beta VDJ combinations and CDR3 sequences were profiled from genomic DNA. TCRdb processed the reads anew with MiXCR; each CDR3 protein has one entry. Of roughly 190,000 distinct CDR3 sequences in the sample, around half were seen once. Patients picked for sequencing had shown CD8+CD57+ cell expansion detected by flow cytometry. Everyone among the patients had severe acquired aplastic anemia. Receipt of therapy had not occurred in any patient by the time of blood sampling.

The V call is TRBV18, the J call TRBJ2-7; no reliable D call. Sequencing was carried out using sorted CD4+, CD8+, or CD8+CD57+ T cells (not recorded which) from PBMCs. The origin of this receptor is a human donor with aplastic anemia. CDR3 protein: CASSPSESEQYF. CDR3 DNA sequence: TGTGCCAGCTCACCATCGGAGAGCGAGCAGTACTTC.